Each of the 8 T cell receptor beta chains below was sequenced from the same sample in a study of read filtering for tumor transcriptome and immune sequencing. This library used roughly 0.4 ug RNA and molecular barcoded adaptors spanning alpha/delta and beta/gamma chains. Each CDR3 protein is one row after TCRdb ran MiXCR on the reads. Here the sample spans tens of thousands of distinct CDR3 sequences, more than 20% being singletons. Material: a population of CD138-negative cells sorted from bone marrow. The source of these receptors is a donor at least 40 years old with multiple myeloma.

This clonotype was counted only a few times. The chain joins TRBV28 to TRBJ1-2; tentative D call: TRBD1 (5 bases). Germline CDR1 and CDR2: MDHEN and SYDVKM. With 6 bases removed from V and 0 bases from J, the gap between germline ends came to 11 bases. This CDR3 comprises 14 residues. CDR3 sequence reads: CASSRQYTNYGYTF. The CDR3 DNA reads TGTGCCAGCAGCCGACAGTATACTAACTATGGCTACACCTTC.

Notes on this clonotype: A far larger clone is off by one base, so a read error is likely. The V call is TRBV28, the J call TRBJ2-7; 8 bases line up with TRBD2. The CDR3 contains 17 residues. The ends lost 2 bases at V and 2 bases at J; junction bases unmatched: 11. Germline values: CDR1 MDHEN, CDR2 SYDVKM. The chain's CDR3 is CASSLEGWSGSTYEQYF. CDR3 coding DNA: TGTGCCAGCAGTTTAGAAGGGTGGAGCGGGAGCACCTACGAGCAGTACTTC. Full variable domain (outside the CDR3, taken from reference TRBV28 and TRBJ2-7): DVKVTQSSRYLVKRTGEKVFLECVQDMDHENMFWYRQDPGLGLRLIYFSYDVKMKEKGDIPEGYSVSREKKERFSLILESASTNQTSMYLCASSLEGWSGSTYEQYFGPGTRLTVT.

This clonotype showed up many times. The chain couples TRBV28 to TRBJ2-7; unclear D gene. There are 12 residues in the CDR3. The germline CDR1 and CDR2 sequences are MDHEN and SYDVKM. V lost 1 base and J lost 2, with 3 bases in between. The CDR3 sequence is CASSLYTYEQYF. DNA for the CDR3: TGTGCCAGCAGTTTATATACCTACGAGCAGTACTTC.

The chain uses TRBV7-9 and TRBJ2-7, with D perhaps matching TRBD2 (6 bases). Trimming took off 4 bases at V and 3 bases at J, with 13 bases between the two ends. The CDR3 is 14 amino acids. Germline values: CDR1 SEHNR, CDR2 FQNEAQ (reference sequence). The CDR3 DNA reads as TGTGCCAGCAGCTCCCGGGACGGGGGCTACGAGCAGTACTTC. Amino acids: CASSSRDGGYEQYF.

The chain links TRBV11-2 to TRBJ2-2, with D unresolved. Looked up from germline, CDR1 is SGHAT and CDR2 is FQNNGV. The germline V and J ends were trimmed by 0 bases and 3 bases, with 8 bases remaining between them. This CDR3 is 15 amino acids long. The CDR3 sequence is CASSLDYKYTGELFF. CDR3 nucleotides: TGTGCCAGCAGCTTAGATTATAAATACACCGGGGAGCTGTTTTTT.

The chain recombines TRBV28 with TRBJ1-1, with 7 bases that match TRBD1. The CDR3 runs 15 residues. In germline, CDR1 is MDHEN, CDR2 SYDVKM. The V segment lost 8 bases and the J segment 3 bases; nucleotides outside the gene matches: 12. The CDR3 sequence is CASGGVGQAYTEAFF. CDR3 in DNA: TGTGCCAGCGGAGGAGTAGGACAGGCCTACACTGAAGCTTTCTTT.

This clonotype has ten or more counts. The rearrangement uses TRBV6-2 or TRBV6-3 and TRBJ2-1; the D gene is possibly TRBD1 (6 bases). The CDR3 covers 13 residues. Looked up from germline, CDR1 is MNHEY and CDR2 is SVGEGT. The germline V and J ends were trimmed by 7 bases and 5 bases, with 12 bases remaining between them. CDR3 nucleotide sequence: TGTGCCAGCACTCGCCCAGGGGACAATGAGCAGTTCTTC. Its protein is CASTRPGDNEQFF.

At least ten counts were recorded for this clonotype. The CDR3 here is CASSPNIYRGAYTGELFF. The CDR3 nucleotides read TGTGCCAGCAGTCCCAATATTTATCGGGGGGCATACACCGGGGAGCTGTTTTTT. J is TRBJ2-2 and V is TRBV12-3 or TRBV12-4, with D possibly being TRBD2 (7 bases). The length of the CDR3 is 18 residues. With 5 bases removed from V and 3 bases from J, the gap between germline ends came to 22 bases.